The 4 T cell receptor beta chains below were found in one sample sequenced in a study of shared clonotypes between healthy human individuals. Here immunoSEQ multiplex PCR was the method, and the copy in TCRdb shows in-frame clones only, minus some. The table lists more than 550,000 clones, around 90% of them singletons, with about a third in the top ten. Sequences were obtained from memory CD8+ T cells from PBMCs. As to subset: CD45RO+ cells pooled with CCR7-negative TemRA cells. These receptors originate from a man aged 18 to 30 in good health. Some clones in this sample may be carry-over from other donors' samples.

A remark on this clone: A read error is possible here, since a much larger clone lies one base away. This chain joins TRBV5-4 and TRBJ2-1; 13 nucleotides match TRBD2. CDR3 length: 15 residues. J lost 8 bases, V lost 4 bases, and 6 bases had no gene match. Germline values: CDR1 SGHNT, CDR2 YYREEE (reference sequence). As DNA, the CDR3 is TGTGCCAGCAGCCCCCGGACTAGCGGGAGTGATGAGCAGTTCTTC. It is translated as CASSPRTSGSDEQFF. The complete variable domain, with remaining parts taken from reference TRBV5-4 and TRBJ2-1, reads ETGVTQSPTHLIKTRGQQVTLRCSSQSGHNTVSWYQQALGQGPQFIFQYYREEENGRGNFPPRFSGLQFPNYSSELNVNALELDDSALYLCASSPRTSGSDEQFFGPGTRLTVL.

The chain uses TRBV6-5 and TRBJ1-5, with D perhaps matching TRBD1 (5 bases). Germline V gene data show CDR1 as MNHEY and CDR2 as SVGAGI. Trimming removed 6 bases from V and 7 bases from J, with 19 bases in between. CDR3 length equals 15 residues. The CDR3 sequence: CASSPEGEGWQPQHF. CDR3 in DNA: TGTGCCAGCAGCCCCGAGGGTGAGGGGTGGCAGCCCCAGCATTTT.

This rearrangement joins TRBV7-8 to TRBJ1-1; 8 positions agree with TRBD1. The CDR3 spans 15 residues. Trimming cost V 3 bases and J 1 base; bases outside gene matches: 4. CDR1 SGHVS and CDR2 FQNEAQ come from the germline V gene. Here the CDR3 reads CASSFTGGPNTEAFF. The CDR3 DNA follows: TGTGCCAGCAGCTTCACAGGGGGACCGAACACTGAAGCTTTCTTT.

The chain uses TRBV9 and TRBJ2-3; tentatively, D is TRBD1 (5 bases). Germline-derived CDR1 and CDR2 are SGDLS and YYNGEE. The ends were cut back, 4 bases at V and 3 bases at J, with 18 bases in the middle. The CDR3 runs 16 residues. Here the CDR3 reads CASSPWGPTPTDTQYF. CDR3 sequence (DNA): TGTGCCAGCAGCCCCTGGGGCCCAACACCGACAGATACGCAGTATTTT.